The T cell receptor (beta chain) described here comes from a study of cytomegalovirus exposure and HLA in healthy donors. Study findings and constraints: Later analysis suggested links between common viral pathogens and several top significant clusters. Looking again later, the authors saw that most CMV-associated TCR beta chains seemed HLA-restricted.

The PCR employed 60 Vbeta primers together with 13 Jbeta primers. Sequenced by immunoSEQ multiplex PCR; TCRdb stores in-frame clones only, minus some. The table has 140,000 or so clones, 65% to 80% seen once. This clone was seen a single time. Its specificity is unknown. Deletions cut 5 bases from V and 15 bases from J, with 20 bases between. The CDR3 spans 14 residues. Germline assignment: CDR1 SEHNR and CDR2 FQNEAQ (reference sequence). Sequencing was carried out using PBMCs. This receptor was taken from a woman in her twenties or thirties in good health and CMV-seronegative. This chain joins TRBV7-9 and TRBJ1-6; D unresolved. DNA of the CDR3: TGTGCCAGCAGCCCGCGGGAAGGTTATCATAACCTCCACTTT. As protein: CASSPREGYHNLHF.